This TCR beta chain was recorded in a study of shared clonotypes between healthy human individuals. Study information: Ranging from 18 to 49 in age, donors were two women and three men. Overall study results and limits: Estimated richness values were generally larger in naive subsets than in memory subsets. In contrast to clonotypes shared by all four donors, non-shared clonotypes had lower generation probabilities.

Only CD45RO-negative cells positively selected for CCR7 counted as naive CD8 cells, so terminally differentiated effector memory CD45RA+ cells were excluded. Each sample came from a Caucasian adult donor living in Nashville, Tennessee. The repertoire was sequenced with immunoSEQ multiplex PCR; TCRdb's copy has only in-frame clones and lacks some. This sample carries over 800,000 clones, about 92% of them seen once, and the ten largest clones take about 24%. This clone was detected once. Its antigen is currently unknown. Sequenced input: naive CD8+ T cells sorted from blood. This sequence originates from a man aged 25 to 40 in good health.

The CDR3 sequence is CASSPGVGSYEQYF. DNA of the CDR3: TGTGCCAGCAGCCCCGGGGTGGGCTCCTACGAGCAGTACTTC. The gene calls are TRBV7-3 and TRBJ2-7, with D possibly matching TRBD2 (5 bases). Trimming pared 5 bases from V and 0 bases from J, leaving 11 bases between. The CDR3 contains 14 residues. CDR1 is SGHTA, CDR2 FQGTGA, per germline. The complete variable domain, with remaining parts taken from reference TRBV7-3 and TRBJ2-7, reads GAGVSQTPSNKVTEKGKYVELRCDPISGHTALYWYRQSLGQGPEFLIYFQGTGAADDSGLPNDRFFAVRPEGSVSTLKIQRTERGDSAVYLCASSPGVGSYEQYFGPGTRLTVT.